Here is one TCR beta chain with its context. Germline V gene sequence: CDR1 SNHLY, CDR2 FYNNEI. The CDR3 totals 15 residues. Trimming shortened V by 6 bases and J by 2 bases, and 13 bases separated the two germline ends. Original processing methods: Reference gene primer amplification in the assay estimated nucleated cell counts. Using immunoSEQ multiplex PCR, the repertoire was profiled, and TCRdb retains in-frame clones only, with some absent. The V and J calls and the clone size are those of that table, but D and trimming were determined from the DNA. The sample lists around 150,000 clones, approximately 82% occurring once. These data originate in a study of blood T cell repertoires in COVID-19. At the level of the study: T cells, B-cell-depleted T cells, or PBMCs supplied cDNA or gDNA.

The chain uses TRBV2 and TRBJ2-2; D is perhaps TRBD1 (5 bases). The source is a woman of 80 years or more with acute or convalescent COVID-19. Sequencing used peripheral blood. CDR3 bases: TGTGCCAGCAGGGGAAAGGGGCGTAACACCGGGGAGCTGTTTTTT. Protein product: CASRGKGRNTGELFF.